This T cell receptor (beta chain) was recovered during a study of T-cell reconstitution after alpha-beta-depleted transplantation in children. General study points: Expanded clones from the graft, numbering several hundred, reportedly supplied alpha-beta T cells about two months after transplant. A year post-transplant, T-cell counts and diversity derived mostly from newly produced T cells. High day-60 TCRbeta diversity in some patients came from surviving recipient T cells and thymic progenitors.

Concerning this clonotype itself: Antigen: not known.

Unique molecular identifiers featured in how the TCRbeta library was prepared. Via MiXCR, TCRdb re-called the PCR reads, giving one row per CDR3 protein. The profile shows under 150,000 distinct CDR3 sequences, 8% to 10% of them singletons. V shed 0 bases, J shed 7 bases, and the junction held 8 bases outside the gene matches. Germline V CDR1 and CDR2: SGHKS, YYEKEE (reference sequence). The CDR3 is 16 residues long. The sequence derives from a girl less than two years old who had a stem cell transplant for combined immunodeficiency, so the T cells may come from the graft donor. The V and J genes are TRBV5-5 and TRBJ1-4; 8 bases line up with TRBD1. Specimen: PBMCs, mostly from graft donor cells, collected 180 days after TCRalphabeta/CD19-depleted stem cell transplant. CDR3 sequence reads: CASSLVGTGRGEKLFF. CDR3 bases: TGTGCCAGCAGCTTGGTAGGGACAGGAAGGGGTGAAAAACTGTTTTTT. Variable domain in full (rest from reference TRBV5-5 and TRBJ1-4): DAGVTQSPTHLIKTRGQQVTLRCSPISGHKSVSWYQQVLGQGPQFIFQYYEKEERGRGNFPDRFSARQFPNYSSELNVNALLLGDSALYLCASSLVGTGRGEKLFFGSGTQLSVL.